The text below deals with one TCR beta chain. All enrollees were about 18 to 89 years old and from fewer than 30 US areas. J lost 8 bases, V lost 6 bases, and 10 bases had no gene match. The V gene's germline CDR1 is SQVTM and CDR2 ANQGSEA. The CDR3 length is 13 residues. As processed by the authors: Reference gene primer amplification gave estimated nucleated cell counts. TCRdb's table, derived via immunoSEQ multiplex PCR, lists solely in-frame clones and lacks some. The V and J calls and clone size were taken over from that table, and D and trimming were inferred from the DNA. The table shows 200,000 to 250,000 clones, with about four fifths occurring only once. The sample belongs to a study of blood T cell repertoires in COVID-19. Study-wide context: Acute and convalescent COVID-19 specimens originated in the United States, Italy and Spain. Sources were T cells, B-cell-depleted T cells, or PBMCs; the material itself was cDNA or gDNA.

This clonotype was obtained from a woman between 35 and 50 years old who had recovered from COVID-19. The sequencing sample was made of PBMCs or T cells enriched from blood (not recorded which). The V gene is TRBV29-1, the J gene TRBJ1-2; TRBD1 matches 9 bases. The CDR3 coding sequence is TGCAGCGTGCCGGGACAGGGTATGTCAGGCTACACCTTC. This gives the protein CSVPGQGMSGYTF.